The entry that follows covers one TCR beta chain sequence. The data were produced by immunoSEQ multiplex PCR, yet TCRdb's version contains in-frame clones alone and is incomplete. In the table there are 72,000 or so clones, approximately 93% of which are singletons. This sample is part of a study of T cell changes during pregnancy in multiple sclerosis. V lost 3 bases to trimming and J lost 6 bases, with 12 bases between them. The CDR3 runs to 14 residues. Germline loops: CDR1 SNHLY, CDR2 FYNNEI. The receptor comes from a female donor with multiple sclerosis, enrolled in a pregnancy study. Sequenced here: peripheral blood, sampled in the second trimester of pregnancy. The J gene is TRBJ1-5, the V gene TRBV2; D is possibly TRBD1 (6 bases). The CDR3 is CASSDIQGVQPQHF. The CDR3 DNA is TGTGCCAGCAGTGACATACAGGGCGTTCAGCCCCAGCATTTT. The full variable domain, completed using reference TRBV2 and TRBJ1-5, is EPEVTQTPSHQVTQMGQEVILRCVPISNHLYFYWYRQILGQKVEFLVSFYNNEISEKSEIFDDQFSVERPDGSNFTLKIRSTKLEDSAMYFCASSDIQGVQPQHFGDGTRLSIL.